These 31 T cell receptor beta chains share one sample of origin, sequenced in a study of T cells in Graves' hyperthyroidism and ophthalmopathy. RNA transcripts gave rise to amplified TCR beta CDR3 regions. Initially, a first-round RT-PCR of the TCR CDR3 employed the HTBI primer set. Each CDR3 protein gets one entry after TCRdb re-called the multiplex PCR reads with MiXCR. Of about 600,000 distinct CDR3 sequences listed, roughly 16% are singletons. Input material: blood. Source of these receptors: a woman between 35 and 50 years old with Graves' ophthalmopathy.

The chain links TRBV20-1 to TRBJ2-3; 7 nucleotides agree with TRBD2. The CDR3 contains 15 residues. V dropped 0 bases and J dropped 6; count of bases not matched to a gene: 9. Germline V gene lookup returns CDR1 DFQATT and CDR2 SNEGSKA (reference sequence). The CDR3 here is CSARDGGGTRDTQYF. CDR3 in DNA: TGCAGTGCTAGAGATGGGGGGGGGACCCGGGATACGCAGTATTTT.

This clonotype was observed many times. V and J are TRBV2 and TRBJ2-2, with 8 positions matching TRBD1. Germline assignment: CDR1 SNHLY and CDR2 FYNNEI. The CDR3 has 16 residues. Trimming took 3 bases from V and 0 from J; bases not matched to a gene: 3. CDR3 in amino acids: CASSETGAANTGELFF. The CDR3 coding sequence is TGTGCCAGCAGTGAGACAGGGGCCGCGAACACCGGGGAGCTGTTTTTT.

This chain joins TRBV19 and TRBJ1-6; a weak D match, TRBD1 (5 bases). The CDR3 extends over 15 amino acids. The germline CDR1 and CDR2 sequences are LNHDA and SQIVND (reference sequence). V lost 3 bases to trimming and J lost 4 bases, with 10 bases between them. The CDR3, as DNA: TGTGCCAGTAGTATTGGGGCCGGTTATAATTCACCCCTCCACTTT. Protein product: CASSIGAGYNSPLHF.

This clonotype has just one count. The chain combines TRBV25-1 with TRBJ2-3; D is ambiguous. With the DNA end fitting TRBJ1-5 better, the J assignment may be wrong. The CDR3 runs 16 residues. CDR1 is MGHDK, CDR2 SYGVNS, per germline. The CDR3 DNA reads TGTGCCAGCAGTGAGTCACTAGCGGGAGGAGCAGATACGCAGCATTTT. Encoded protein: CASSESLAGGADTQHF.

The chain combines TRBV5-1 with TRBJ2-5, with 7 bases that match TRBD1. Germline CDR1 and CDR2: SGHRS and YFSETQ. The CDR3 contains 14 residues. After removal of 4 bases from V and 9 bases from J, the junction contained 12 bases not matched to a gene. CDR3 coding DNA: TGCGCCAGCAGCGGAAGAGGACAGGAGGATTCCCAGTACTTC. Translated, it gives CASSGRGQEDSQYF.

This clonotype was picked up many times. V gene TRBV28 combines with J gene TRBJ2-3; TRBD2 aligns across 7 bases. The CDR3 is 15 amino acids. The germline gives CDR1 MDHEN, CDR2 SYDVKM. Germline trimming cut 1 base from V and 5 bases from J; bases unmatched to any gene: 6. CDR3 loop: CASSLYGGRGDTQYF. As DNA, the CDR3 is TGTGCCAGCAGTTTATATGGCGGGAGAGGAGATACGCAGTATTTT.

This clonotype occurred a few times. The chain links TRBV7-2 to TRBJ2-5; 9 bases align to TRBD1. V was clipped by 4 bases and J by 4 bases; unmatched bases: 4. The germline gives CDR1 SGHTA, CDR2 FQGNSA. The length of the CDR3 is 14 residues. This CDR3 is CASSWRTGAETQYF. In nucleotides, the CDR3 is TGTGCCAGCAGCTGGCGGACAGGGGCAGAGACCCAGTACTTC. Complete variable domain (other parts from reference TRBV7-2 and TRBJ2-5): GAGVSQSPSNKVTEKGKDVELRCDPISGHTALYWYRQSLGQGLEFLIYFQGNSAPDKSGLPSDRFSAERTGGSVSTLTIQRTQQEDSAVYLCASSWRTGAETQYFGPGTRLLVL.

The sample holds many counts of this clonotype. The chain has TRBV2 and TRBJ2-1, with 13 bases identical to TRBD2. The CDR3 spans 16 residues. V trimming: 5 bases; J trimming: 9 bases; junction bases outside the gene matches: 10. The germline CDR1 and CDR2 sequences are SNHLY and FYNNEI. The CDR3 spells CASSQRLLAGGGEQFF. In DNA, the CDR3 is TGTGCCAGCAGTCAAAGACTACTAGCGGGAGGGGGTGAGCAGTTCTTC. The complete variable domain, with remaining parts taken from reference TRBV2 and TRBJ2-1, reads EPEVTQTPSHQVTQMGQEVILRCVPISNHLYFYWYRQILGQKVEFLVSFYNNEISEKSEIFDDQFSVERPDGSNFTLKIRSTKLEDSAMYFCASSQRLLAGGGEQFFGPGTRLTVL.

Many counts were recorded for this clonotype. V and J are TRBV12-3 or TRBV12-4 and TRBJ1-1; TRBD1 aligns across 8 bases. CDR3 length: 13 amino acids. V shed 8 bases and J 5 bases; nucleotides not matched to a gene: 7. In DNA, the CDR3 is TGTGCCAGCGGAAGACAGGGGCAGACTGAAGCTTTCTTT. It translates to CASGRQGQTEAFF.

This clonotype was observed at least ten times. The V and J genes are TRBV7-8 and TRBJ1-1; D uncertain. Germline-derived CDR1 and CDR2 are SGHVS and FQNEAQ. The CDR3 is made up of 15 amino acids. V lost 2 bases and J 0 bases, leaving 10 bases between the germline ends. The CDR3 loop reads CASSLKAQLNTEAFF. CDR3 bases: TGTGCCAGCAGCTTAAAGGCCCAGTTGAACACTGAAGCTTTCTTT.

The table lists this clonotype with many counts. The CDR3 coding sequence is TGTGCCAGCACCAAGATGATGGAAGAGACCCAGTACTTC. Translating gives CASTKMMEETQYF. The chain links TRBV11-2 to TRBJ2-5; D is unclear. The germline gives CDR1 SGHAT, CDR2 FQNNGV. This CDR3 has 13 amino acids. Trimming left V 7 bases short and J 3 bases short, with 12 bases between.

The rearrangement links TRBV11-2 to TRBJ1-3; the D is unclear. CDR1 and CDR2 from the germline V gene are SGHAT and FQNNGV. V gave up 5 bases and J gave up 0 bases, with 8 bases separating them. The length of the CDR3 is 14 residues. The CDR3, as DNA: TGTGCCAGCAGCCAAGCCCCCTCTGGAAACACCATATATTTT. It specifies CASSQAPSGNTIYF. The complete variable domain, with remaining parts taken from reference TRBV11-2 and TRBJ1-3, reads EAGVAQSPRYKIIEKRQSVAFWCNPISGHATLYWYQQILGQGPKLLIQFQNNGVVDDSQLPKDRFSAERLKGVDSTLKIQPAKLEDSAVYLCASSQAPSGNTIYFGEGSWLTVV.

There are many counts of this clonotype. This sequence joins TRBV28 and TRBJ2-4; 12 nucleotides match TRBD1. Germline V lookup: CDR1 MDHEN, CDR2 SYDVKM. V shed 5 bases and J 1 base; nucleotides not matched to a gene: 12. CDR3 length: 19 amino acids. CDR3 DNA: TGTGCCAGCAGTCCGGGACAGGGGGCGATCGGAGTGGCCAAAAACATTCAGTACTTC. Translation gives CASSPGQGAIGVAKNIQYF.

This clonotype was recorded at least ten times. The chain uses TRBV28 and TRBJ1-5; D may be TRBD1 (6 bases). Between the trimmed V and J ends, which lost 5 bases and 0 bases, there was a span of 20 bases. The CDR3 consists of 18 residues. Germline CDR1 MDHEN, CDR2 SYDVKM. CDR3 in DNA: TGTGCCAGCAGTCGTCCCCCGGGGGGCACACATAGCAATCAGCCCCAGCATTTT. Amino acids: CASSRPPGGTHSNQPQHF.

V usage is TRBV5-6 and J usage is TRBJ1-4, with 8 bases that match TRBD1. This CDR3 region has 15 residues. In germline, CDR1 is SGHDT, CDR2 YYEEEE. The trim removed 2 bases at V and 6 bases at J, leaving 6 bases unmatched. The CDR3 loop is CASSLNDRGYEKLFF. The CDR3 DNA follows: TGTGCCAGCAGCTTAAACGACAGGGGTTATGAAAAACTGTTTTTT.

This clonotype was counted many times. The chain carries TRBV28 and TRBJ2-3; D is unresolved. The CDR3 has 14 residues. V was trimmed by 3 bases and J by 4 bases, leaving 11 bases between them. Germline V lookup: CDR1 MDHEN, CDR2 SYDVKM. CDR3 amino acids: CASSLTGRADTQYF. The CDR3 coding sequence is TGTGCCAGCAGTTTGACGGGTCGGGCAGATACGCAGTATTTT.

This clonotype turned up a few times. The chain couples TRBV4-1 to TRBJ1-6, with D tentatively TRBD1 (5 bases). V lost 0 bases, J lost 5 bases, and 14 bases lay in between. The CDR3 runs 17 residues. CDR1 is MGHRA, CDR2 YSYEKL, per germline. Written as DNA, the CDR3 is TGCGCCAGCAGCCAAGAAGGGGTCCCTAGGGATAATTCACCCCTCCACTTT. Its translation: CASSQEGVPRDNSPLHF.

This clonotype was found many times. The V gene is TRBV27, the J gene TRBJ1-2; 10 nucleotides line up with TRBD1. After removal of 5 bases from V and 7 bases from J, the junction contained 7 bases not matched to a gene. This CDR3 is built from 14 residues. CDR1 and CDR2 from the germline V gene are MNHEY and SMNVEV (reference sequence). The CDR3 bases are TGTGCCAGCAGTCCCACCGGGACAGGGGCTGGCTACACCTTC. Residues: CASSPTGTGAGYTF.

This chain joins TRBV5-1 and TRBJ2-7, with 8 bases matching TRBD2. The CDR3 contains 15 residues. Trimming at V came to 6 bases and at J to 5 bases, leaving 13 bases not matched to a gene. The V gene's germline CDR1 is SGHRS and CDR2 YFSETQ. This CDR3 is CASIITGGRPHEQYF. The CDR3 bases are TGCGCCAGCATCATCACGGGCGGGAGGCCCCACGAGCAGTACTTC.

This clonotype turned up a few times. V gene TRBV29-1 combines with J gene TRBJ1-1; D call uncertain. Germline-derived CDR1 and CDR2 are SQVTM and ANQGSEA. The V end was cut by 7 bases, the J end by 5 bases, with 14 bases between. The CDR3 extends over 12 amino acids. The CDR3 region has the DNA TGCAGCGAGAGGGAAAGGCGAACTGAAGCTTTCTTT. Encoded protein: CSERERRTEAFF.

This clonotype was recorded many times. The V gene is TRBV2, the J gene TRBJ2-1; 11 bases fit TRBD1. Germline CDR1 SNHLY, CDR2 FYNNEI. Trimming cost V 5 bases and J 4 bases; bases outside gene matches: 1. The CDR3 sequence is 14 residues long. The chain's CDR3 is CASSRDRGYNEQFF. CDR3 bases: TGTGCCAGCAGTCGGGACAGGGGGTACAATGAGCAGTTCTTC.

The CDR3, as DNA: TGTGCCAGCAGTGGCCCCTGGAACACTGAAGCTTTCTTT. It codes for CASSGPWNTEAFF. The V and J genes are TRBV28 and TRBJ1-1; D unclear. The length of the CDR3 is 13 residues. The germline gives CDR1 MDHEN, CDR2 SYDVKM. Between the trimmed V and J ends, which lost 5 bases and 1 base, there was a span of 8 bases.

This clonotype was counted ten times or more. V usage is TRBV27 and J usage is TRBJ1-6, with D unresolved. In germline, CDR1 is MNHEY, CDR2 SMNVEV (reference sequence). Trimming pared 0 bases from V and 5 bases from J, leaving 11 bases between. The CDR3 covers 16 residues. CDR3: CASSLSPGRNNSPLHF. The DNA of the CDR3 is TGTGCCAGCAGTTTATCCCCGGGTCGGAATAATTCACCCCTCCACTTT.

This chain uses TRBV11-2 with TRBJ1-6; 9 nucleotides match TRBD1. CDR1 SGHAT and CDR2 FQNNGV come from the germline V gene. This CDR3 is built from 14 residues. With 6 bases clipped from V and 8 bases from J, the junction kept 5 bases outside the gene matches. In nucleotides, the CDR3 is TGTGCCAGCAGTACAGGGGGCGGTCATTCACCCCTCCACTTT. Its protein is CASSTGGGHSPLHF.

This clonotype was recorded at least ten times. This rearrangement joins TRBV3-1 to TRBJ2-5; the match to TRBD2 covers 12 bases. V was clipped by 0 bases and J by 2 bases; unmatched bases: 13. Germline V CDR1 and CDR2: LGHDT, YNNKEL (reference sequence). This CDR3 contains 20 residues. CDR3 region: CASSQDLLAGGPGAQETQYF. In nucleotides, the CDR3 is TGTGCCAGCAGCCAAGATCTGCTAGCGGGGGGGCCGGGGGCTCAAGAGACCCAGTACTTC.

This clonotype was observed at least ten times. V usage is TRBV6-1 and J usage is TRBJ1-1; D might be TRBD1 (5 bases). Per the germline V gene, CDR1 is MNHNS and CDR2 is SASEGT. This CDR3 is built from 14 residues. The V end was cut by 5 bases, the J end by 1 base, with 11 bases between. The CDR3 sequence is CASSYRQGNTEAFF. CDR3 in DNA: TGTGCCAGCAGTTACAGGCAGGGGAACACTGAAGCTTTCTTT.

The chain joins TRBV7-2 to TRBJ2-6, with unresolved D. Trimming pared 2 bases from V and 0 bases from J, leaving 5 bases between. CDR3 size: 15 residues. Germline V CDR1 and CDR2: SGHTA, FQGNSA. CDR3 nucleotide sequence: TGTGCCAGCAGCTTACAACTCTCTGGGGCCAACGTCCTGACTTTC. It codes for CASSLQLSGANVLTF.

This clonotype was observed at least ten times. The chain links TRBV9 to TRBJ1-6; the match to TRBD1 covers 10 bases. Germline V gives CDR1 SGDLS, CDR2 YYNGEE. The CDR3 loop spans 15 amino acids. V trimming: 3 bases; J trimming: 8 bases; junction bases outside the gene matches: 5. The CDR3 sequence: CASSATGTGDSPLHF. The DNA for the CDR3 is TGTGCCAGCAGCGCGACCGGGACAGGGGATTCACCCCTCCACTTT.

This clonotype was seen only a few times. This chain connects TRBV5-1 to TRBJ1-5, with D possibly TRBD1 on 6 matching bases. The V end lost 0 bases, the J end lost 6 bases, and 10 bases lay between the germline ends. This CDR3 is built from 14 residues. Germline V gene sequence: CDR1 SGHRS, CDR2 YFSETQ. In DNA, the CDR3 is TGCGCCAGCAGCTTGGCCCCAGGGGTTCAGCCCCAGCATTTT. Its translation is CASSLAPGVQPQHF.

In this sample, this clonotype turned up many times. The V call is TRBV13, the J call TRBJ1-1, with D unclear. The V end was cut by 4 bases, the J end by 0 bases, with 12 bases between. Per germline, CDR1 PRHDT and CDR2 FYEKMQ (reference sequence). CDR3 length: 15 amino acids. CDR3 sequence (DNA): TGTGCCAGCAGCTCCCAGCGGTATTTGAACACTGAAGCTTTCTTT. Translated, it gives CASSSQRYLNTEAFF.

To note about this clonotype: The germline gene is not matched at one end of the junction; a read error may be the cause. In DNA form, the CDR3 reads TGCAATGCTAGGGCAAACGGGGGGACTGAAGCTTTCTTT. This gives the protein CNARANGGTEAFF. This chain connects TRBV20-1 to TRBJ1-1, with D tentatively TRBD1 (5 bases). CDR1 is DFQATT and CDR2 is SNEGSKA in the germline V gene (reference sequence). This CDR3 has 13 residues.